The sequence of this T cell receptor (beta chain) was determined in a study of beta chain features in type 1 diabetes. This CDR3 is built from 16 residues. Trimming took off 0 bases at V and 3 bases at J, with 12 bases between the two ends. Germline-derived CDR1 and CDR2 are SGHTA and FQGNSA. This clone was observed a few times. All of the isolated RNA was reverse transcribed, so expressed TCRB transcripts were sequenced. Clones were read by immunoSEQ multiplex PCR, and TCRdb kept only the in-frame ones, dropping some. The data show roughly 500,000 clones, roughly 31% seen once. The sample taken for sequencing was naive CD4+ T cells from blood. The receptor was derived from a man aged 18 to 30 in good health. This chain links TRBV7-2 with TRBJ2-1; TRBD2 might be the D (5 bases). CDR3 in amino acids: CASSLAAASSYNEQFF. The DNA for the CDR3 is TGTGCCAGCAGCTTAGCTGCGGCTAGCAGCTACAATGAGCAGTTCTTC.